One T cell receptor (beta chain) is described in this entry. What it binds is not known. TCRalpha and TCRbeta libraries used 5'RACE with constant-segment primers and UMIs. TCRdb re-derived calls from the 5' RACE reads in MiXCR, one entry per CDR3 protein. The sample has roughly 300,000 distinct CDR3 sequences; roughly 16% are singletons. The data were obtained in a study of T-cell memory formation after mild COVID-19. Study-level points and caveats: Contracting CD4+ clones lay largely in CM and EM, with CD8+ ones residing in EMRA.

V gave up 7 bases and J gave up 6 bases, with 20 bases separating them. The length of the CDR3 is 15 residues. Per germline, CDR1 MDHEN and CDR2 SYDVKM. The chain joins TRBV28 to TRBJ2-3; possible D gene TRBD1, 6 bases. Specimen: PBMCs or a T cell subset sorted from them (not recorded which). This sequence originates from a young man who had mild COVID-19 (a few samples of this study predate the infection). Cell type and time point are not known. The CDR3 is CASITGQNRGDTQYF. For the CDR3, the DNA is TGTGCCAGCATCACCGGACAGAATCGCGGCGATACGCAGTATTTT.